This T cell receptor (beta chain) is drawn from a study of cytomegalovirus exposure and HLA in healthy donors. Trimming left V 1 base short and J 0 bases short, with 10 bases between. Germline CDR1 SEHNR, CDR2 FQNEAQ (reference sequence). This CDR3 is 16 amino acids long. The PCR made use of 60 Vbeta and 13 Jbeta primers. Data came from immunoSEQ multiplex PCR; TCRdb stores just in-frame clones and leaves some out. The sample comprises roughly 120,000 clones, approximately 68% of which are singletons, and 1.6% rests with the top ten. Sequenced material: PBMCs. V is TRBV7-9 and J is TRBJ1-5, with D unresolved. This TCR was sampled from a man aged 25-40 years in good health and CMV-seropositive. The CDR3 protein is CASSLGQRYSNQPQHF. Here the CDR3 DNA reads TGTGCCAGCAGCTTAGGCCAGCGCTATAGCAATCAGCCCCAGCATTTT.